Listed here are 31 T cell receptor beta chains from one sample, sequenced in a study of CXCR3-negative and CXCR3-positive naive CD8 T cells. Study outcomes and limitations: In CXCR3-positive naive cells, the TRB CDR3s were more hydrophobic than in CXCR3-negative naive cells.

These receptors have no identified antigens. Preparation of TRB cDNA libraries relied on 5' RACE carrying UMI labels. TCRdb reprocessed the 5' RACE reads and keeps a single row for each CDR3 protein, giving no DNA. The sample table includes over 100,000 distinct CDR3 sequences. The sequenced sample consisted of naive CXCR3+ CD8+ T cells from blood. Subset defined: CD45RO-CCR7+CD27+CD95- naive CD8+ T cells expressing CXCR3 (TNR3+). All receptors derive from a human donor in good health. Some clones in this sample may be carry-over from other donors' samples.

The chain uses TRBV29-1 and TRBJ2-2; TCRdb's D call, TRBD2, is unchecked because there is no DNA. Germline values: CDR1 SQVTM, CDR2 ANQGSEA. The CDR3 consists of 15 residues. The CDR3 sequence: CSVVLAGGPSGELFF.

The chain uses TRBV4-3 and TRBJ2-3; TCRdb proposes TRBD2, but this gene call is untestable without DNA. The CDR3 runs 18 residues. Germline CDR1 reads LGHNA; CDR2 reads YSLEER. The CDR3 sequence is CASSQDFLTSGDTDTQYF.

This chain links TRBV12-3 or TRBV12-4 with TRBJ2-5; TCRdb calls TRBD2, which cannot be checked without DNA. This CDR3 region has 16 residues. The CDR3: CANPPTSGGPLETQYF.

The chain joins TRBV11-1 to TRBJ2-7; the TRBD1 assignment by TCRdb is unverifiable without DNA. CDR1 is SGHAT and CDR2 is FQDESV in the germline V gene (reference sequence). CDR3 length equals 14 residues. This chain's CDR3 is CASSWGQGVYEQYF.

Here the CDR3 reads CASSYGMNPDTQYF. The chain employs TRBV11-2 and TRBJ2-3. Germline-derived CDR1 and CDR2 are SGHAT and FQNNGV. CDR3 length: 14 residues.

The chain employs TRBV7-2 and TRBJ2-7. The CDR3 has 12 amino acids. CDR1 and CDR2 from the germline V gene are SGHTA and FQGNSA. CDR3 amino acids: CASSPFSYEQYF.

The V call is TRBV10-3, the J call TRBJ2-1. Germline V CDR1 and CDR2: ENHRY, SYGVKD. The CDR3 consists of 13 residues. CDR3 protein: CAISRGSYNEQFF.

The chain couples TRBV28 to TRBJ1-1; TCRdb names TRBD1, which stays unverified in the absence of DNA. The CDR3 is 17 residues long. Germline loops: CDR1 MDHEN, CDR2 SYDVKM. This chain's CDR3 is CASSLWRGGAEDTEAFF.

The chain uses TRBV18 and TRBJ2-1; absent DNA, TCRdb's TRBD2 call cannot be checked. Germline V gives CDR1 KGHSH, CDR2 LQKENI. The CDR3 is made up of 16 amino acids. The CDR3: CASSPGLAGAYNEQFF.

This chain connects TRBV11-3 to TRBJ1-1; lacking DNA, the TRBD1 call made by TCRdb goes unchecked. The CDR3 has 15 residues. Germline V CDR1 and CDR2: SGHNT, YENEEA. The CDR3 protein is CASRYRDGQNTEAFF.

The chain links TRBV5-1 to TRBJ2-1; as DNA is missing, the TRBD2 call by TCRdb cannot be tested. The V gene's germline CDR1 is SGHRS and CDR2 YFSETQ. The CDR3 has 16 residues. CDR3 in amino acids: CASSTNPGPLQFEQFF.

V gene TRBV6-6 combines with J gene TRBJ2-4; there is no DNA to check the TCRdb D call of TRBD1. The CDR3 is made up of 15 amino acids. Per germline, CDR1 MNHNY and CDR2 SVGAGI (reference sequence). Here the CDR3 reads CASSNEGFGKNIQYF.

The rearrangement links TRBV29-1 to TRBJ2-7; TCRdb reports TRBD2, a call that lacks DNA to check it against. This CDR3 is built from 13 residues. Per the germline V gene, CDR1 is SQVTM and CDR2 is ANQGSEA. The CDR3 here is CSVETGGPGEQYF.

The chain is built from TRBV28 and TRBJ1-1; TCRdb reports TRBD1, a call that lacks DNA to check it against. CDR1 and CDR2 (germline): MDHEN, SYDVKM. CDR3 length equals 21 residues. CDR3 loop: CASSFSVSGGGFSSFDTEAFF. Drawing the rest from reference TRBV28 and TRBJ1-1, the complete variable domain is DVKVTQSSRYLVKRTGEKVFLECVQDMDHENMFWYRQDPGLGLRLIYFSYDVKMKEKGDIPEGYSVSREKKERFSLILESASTNQTSMYLCASSFSVSGGGFSSFDTEAFFGQGTRLTVV.

The chain uses TRBV29-1 and TRBJ2-1; checking the TCRdb D call of TRBD2 is not possible without DNA. This CDR3 region has 12 residues. Germline V gene sequence: CDR1 SQVTM, CDR2 ANQGSEA. The chain's CDR3 is CSDVQGGSEQFF.

The J gene is TRBJ1-5, the V gene TRBV7-3. Germline CDR1 SGHTA, CDR2 FQGTGA. The CDR3 has 13 residues. CDR3 residues: CASSLTEGQPQHF.

The chain employs TRBV28 and TRBJ2-7; the TCRdb call, TRBD1, lacks DNA for checking. The CDR3 is 14 residues long. The germline gives CDR1 MDHEN, CDR2 SYDVKM. The chain's CDR3 is CASSPPGSGYEQYF.

The gene calls are TRBV3-1 and TRBJ2-1; the TCRdb D gene call, TRBD2, has no DNA to confirm it. The CDR3 runs 16 residues. Germline V gene data show CDR1 as LGHDT and CDR2 as YNNKEL (reference sequence). The CDR3 here is CASSQGSGSNYNEQFF.

The V gene is TRBV6-6, the J gene TRBJ2-7; the TRBD2 assignment by TCRdb is unverifiable without DNA. CDR1 is MNHNY, CDR2 SVGAGI, per germline (reference sequence). This CDR3 spans 15 amino acids. The CDR3 here is CASKTSGALVHEQYF.

V is TRBV7-9 and J is TRBJ2-3. The germline CDR1 and CDR2 sequences are SEHNR and FQNEAQ (reference sequence). The CDR3 contains 12 residues. The CDR3 reads CASSPVLDTQYF.

The chain joins TRBV29-1 to TRBJ2-1; TCRdb outputs TRBD1, but without DNA this stays unchecked. The germline V gene encodes CDR1 SQVTM and CDR2 ANQGSEA. The CDR3 loop spans 14 amino acids. CDR3 loop: CSADLGQGGNEQFF.

The rearrangement joins TRBV9 to TRBJ2-1; absent DNA, TCRdb's TRBD2 call cannot be checked. CDR3 length: 16 residues. CDR1 is SGDLS and CDR2 is YYNGEE in the germline V gene. CDR3 in amino acids: CASSEGAGGPFDEQFF.

The V and J genes are TRBV20-1 and TRBJ1-1. The CDR3 totals 11 residues. Germline V gene data show CDR1 as DFQATT and CDR2 as SNEGSKA (reference sequence). CDR3 sequence reads: CSARVNTEAFF.

This chain links TRBV11-3 with TRBJ2-2; the TRBD1 assignment by TCRdb is unverifiable without DNA. The V gene's germline CDR1 is SGHNT and CDR2 YENEEA. The length of the CDR3 is 14 residues. CDR3 loop: CASSHRGGTGELFF.

The gene calls are TRBV29-1 and TRBJ2-1. Per germline, CDR1 SQVTM and CDR2 ANQGSEA. CDR3 length equals 11 residues. This CDR3 reads CSAIKMGEQFF.

This chain uses TRBV20-1 with TRBJ2-7; TCRdb designates TRBD2, a call that cannot be tested without DNA. The CDR3 totals 15 residues. From germline, CDR1 is DFQATT and CDR2 SNEGSKA (reference sequence). CDR3 residues: CSARDTQGRAGEQYF.

The chain has TRBV9 and TRBJ2-1; without DNA, the TCRdb call of TRBD2 cannot be checked. The CDR3 contains 16 residues. CDR1 and CDR2 from the germline V gene are SGDLS and YYNGEE. The CDR3 loop reads CASSSGLAGLYNEQFF.

This chain uses TRBV4-1 with TRBJ2-1; TCRdb designates TRBD1, a call that cannot be tested without DNA. The germline gives CDR1 MGHRA, CDR2 YSYEKL. The length of the CDR3 is 16 residues. The CDR3 sequence: CASRQLLRGRVNEQFF.

The chain has TRBV12-3 or TRBV12-4 and TRBJ2-7. The CDR3 loop spans 15 amino acids. CDR3 amino acids: CASSLEEGYSYEQYF.

J is TRBJ2-7 and V is TRBV27; the TCRdb D gene call, TRBD2, has no DNA to confirm it. The CDR3 is 13 amino acids. Germline CDR1 and CDR2: MNHEY and SMNVEV (reference sequence). The CDR3 is CASSPGLAYEQYF.

J is TRBJ1-1 and V is TRBV19. The CDR3 totals 14 residues. CDR1 and CDR2 (germline): LNHDA, SQIVND (reference sequence). CDR3 sequence: CASSPRNADPEAFF.